This T cell receptor beta chain was captured in a study of cytomegalovirus exposure and HLA in healthy donors. To note about this clone: Its antigen is unknown.

J lost 6 bases, V lost 3 bases, and 16 bases had no gene match. The CDR3 is 17 residues long. From germline, CDR1 is SGHTS and CDR2 YDEGEE. The PCR was carried out with 60 Vbeta primers and 13 Jbeta primers. Sequencing used immunoSEQ multiplex PCR; TCRdb keeps in-frame clones, though not all of them. This table has about 88,000 clones, approximately 90% appearing once. Study-level points and caveats: As a later analysis revealed, the rate of TCR association differed by HLA locus, with DRB1 most and HLA-C fewest.

The clonotype comes from a man younger than 35 in good health and CMV-seronegative. The chain uses TRBV5-8 and TRBJ1-2, with 8 positions matching TRBD1. Sequencing used PBMCs. CDR3 bases: TGTGCCAGCAGCTATCCACCGGACAGGGTGGGGATAGATGGCTACACCTTC. This translates into CASSYPPDRVGIDGYTF.